Presented here are 13 T cell receptor beta chains from one specimen sequenced in a study of blood T cells in healthy people across ages. Using a J-beta primer mix together with a sample-barcoded 5' primer, a second PCR was run for about 6 to 12 cycles. TCRdb processed the 5' RACE reads anew with MiXCR; each CDR3 protein has one entry. The table records some 370,000 distinct CDR3 sequences, about 55% of them present only once. The specimen sequenced was blood. These receptor sequences come from a man between 60 and 70 years old in good health.

This rearrangement joins TRBV25-1 to TRBJ2-3; D not resolved. The V end was cut by 0 bases, the J end by 5 bases, with 6 bases between. The CDR3 covers 13 residues. Germline loops: CDR1 MGHDK, CDR2 SYGVNS. CDR3 in DNA: TGTGCCAGCAGTGAATACTGGGGAGATACGCAGTATTTT. Its translation is CASSEYWGDTQYF.

With respect to this clonotype: A much larger clone differs by one base, so this may be a read error. This chain links TRBV29-1 with TRBJ2-1, with TRBD1 matching over 11 bases. The CDR3 runs 13 residues. Germline CDR1 reads SQVTM; CDR2 reads ANQGSEA. V shed 6 bases, J shed 13 bases, and the junction held 11 bases outside the gene matches. CDR3 in amino acids: CSVRDRGWETQFF. Written as DNA, the CDR3 is TGCAGCGTGAGGGACAGGGGGTGGGAGACCCAGTTCTTC.

This chain uses TRBV7-9 with TRBJ2-7; tentatively, D is TRBD1 or TRBD2 (5 bases each). CDR3 length equals 15 residues. V shed 6 bases and J shed 3 bases, with 18 bases lying between them. Germline assignment: CDR1 SEHNR and CDR2 FQNEAQ (reference sequence). The CDR3 loop is CASRRGDLFYYEQYF. The DNA for the CDR3 is TGTGCCAGCAGGCGAGGGGACCTTTTTTACTACGAGCAGTACTTC.

This clonotype was observed a handful of times. The V and J genes are TRBV20-1 and TRBJ2-1; possible D gene TRBD1, 6 bases. Trimming stripped 3 bases from V and 0 bases from J, with 12 bases between. The CDR3 runs to 15 residues. The germline V gene has CDR1 DFQATT and CDR2 SNEGSKA (reference sequence). The CDR3 sequence: CSARGATNSYNEQFF. In DNA form, the CDR3 reads TGCAGTGCTAGGGGGGCGACCAACTCCTACAATGAGCAGTTCTTC.

V usage is TRBV28 and J usage is TRBJ2-3; 9 nucleotides match TRBD1. The CDR3 is made up of 16 amino acids. V dropped 3 bases and J dropped 4; count of bases not matched to a gene: 8. Germline V CDR1 and CDR2: MDHEN, SYDVKM. CDR3 region: CASSLLGQGKADTQYF. The CDR3 DNA is TGTGCCAGCAGTTTGTTGGGACAGGGTAAGGCAGATACGCAGTATTTT.

The chain combines TRBV7-2 with TRBJ2-1; D unresolved. Germline-derived CDR1 and CDR2 are SGHTA and FQGNSA. V was trimmed by 5 bases and J by 6 bases, leaving 11 bases between them. The CDR3 is made up of 13 amino acids. For the CDR3, the DNA is TGTGCCAGCAGCGCCGCGAACTCCAATGAGCAGTTCTTC. It specifies CASSAANSNEQFF.

This clonotype appeared a few times. The rearrangement joins TRBV7-8 to TRBJ2-5; 7 bases line up with TRBD2. In germline, CDR1 is SGHVS, CDR2 FQNEAQ. V was clipped by 5 bases and J by 1 base; unmatched bases: 4. The CDR3 extends over 14 amino acids. The DNA for the CDR3 is TGTGCCAGCAGCCGCGGGAGAGTCCAAGAGACCCAGTACTTC. Its protein product is CASSRGRVQETQYF.

The chain has TRBV18 and TRBJ2-3; no clear D. Per the germline V gene, CDR1 is KGHSH and CDR2 is LQKENI. V was shortened by 5 bases and J by 2 bases, with 8 bases between the two germline ends. The CDR3 has 13 amino acids. The CDR3 nucleotides are TGTGCCAGCTCAGTGGGAAACACAGATACGCAGTATTTT. The encoded protein is CASSVGNTDTQYF.

This chain connects TRBV7-3 to TRBJ2-1; D is undetermined. Germline V lookup: CDR1 SGHTA, CDR2 FQGTGA. V lost 6 bases and J 4 bases, leaving 13 bases between the germline ends. The CDR3 is 14 residues long. The CDR3 sequence: CASSLRPRYNEQFF. As DNA, the CDR3 is TGTGCCAGCAGTCTCCGTCCGCGGTACAATGAGCAGTTCTTC.

The V call is TRBV10-2, the J call TRBJ1-2, with D perhaps matching TRBD1 (5 bases). This CDR3 has 14 residues. CDR1 and CDR2 from the germline V gene are WSHSY and SAAADI. The V and J ends lost 0 bases and 4 bases respectively, with 9 bases between them. The CDR3 bases are TGCGCCAGCAGTGAGTCGGGGACGGTCTATGGCTACACCTTC. It is translated as CASSESGTVYGYTF.

The chain links TRBV4-1 to TRBJ2-7, with unresolved D. V was shortened by 1 base and J by 5 bases, with 18 bases between the two germline ends. CDR3 length: 16 amino acids. The V gene's germline CDR1 is MGHRA and CDR2 YSYEKL. The CDR3 nucleotides are TGCGCCAGCAGCCAAGCTGGGTCCGGTAGGACCAACGAGCAGTACTTC. It codes for CASSQAGSGRTNEQYF.

V usage is TRBV14 and J usage is TRBJ2-1, with D perhaps matching TRBD2 (6 bases). The CDR3 loop spans 15 amino acids. The germline V gene has CDR1 SGHDN and CDR2 FVKESK. V was shortened by 4 bases and J by 4 bases, with 14 bases between the two germline ends. The chain's CDR3 is CASSPRGRRYNEQFF. The CDR3 region has the DNA TGTGCCAGCAGCCCCCGAGGGAGGCGATACAATGAGCAGTTCTTC.

The chain uses TRBV11-2 and TRBJ2-5; 7 positions match TRBD2. V dropped 5 bases and J dropped 2; count of bases not matched to a gene: 14. CDR1 SGHAT and CDR2 FQNNGV come from the germline V gene. CDR3 length: 17 residues. Written as DNA, the CDR3 is TGTGCCAGCAGCGACGCAAGGGTCGGGAGGAGACAAGAGACCCAGTACTTC. This gives the protein CASSDARVGRRQETQYF.